This T cell receptor (beta chain) was identified during a study of blood T cell repertoires in COVID-19 (TCRdb year 2020). General notes on the study: Samples from collaborators originated in the United States, Italy and Spain and spanned both the acute and convalescent phases of COVID-19. The prospective study material was composed of cDNA or gDNA derived from T cells, B-cell-depleted T cells, or PBMCs. Deeply sampled blood TCRbeta repertoires from subjects exposed to, actively infected with, or recovered from COVID-19 were included in the dataset. The repertoires were made available in a free public database intended to serve as a resource for research on the immune response to SARS-CoV-2. Samples were obtained from the ongoing ImmuneRACE study (first 160 participants) and from roughly 1,300 subjects provided by 6 global collaborators. Sample metadata almost always included a de-identified subject ID, COVID-19 status, age in years and sex. Where available, HLA class I and class II types were obtained from metadata supplied by the sample provider rather than from assay-based typing. The paper as a whole reports these results and caveats: The quantity of clinical and demographic metadata differed by source and by participant and was supplied without curation.

The V end loses 5 bases and the J end loses 4 bases, and a stretch of 11 bases separates them. Reading from cysteine to phenylalanine, the CDR3 counts 14 amino acids. Left in the record is the CDR3 DNA by itself, 42 bases read in frame from the first base. According to the germline V gene, CDR1 reads MNHEY and CDR2 reads SVGAGI. The collaborating institutions used their own protocols to collect whole blood in K2EDTA tubes. For TCRbeta analysis, collaborator samples were shipped as frozen whole blood, as isolated PBMCs, or as DNA extracted from either sample type. Comments on this clone: Its antigen remains undetermined. Per-nucleotide qualities are absent, and no much larger clonotype sits a single base away.

TCRbeta CDR3 regions were amplified from genomic DNA by means of the immunoSEQ Assay, a bias-controlled multiplex PCR. The original pipeline was this. Nucleated cell counts per sample were estimated from amplification of reference gene primers within the assay. To quantify the absolute abundance of each unique TCRbeta CDR3 rearrangement, sequence reads were collapsed and filtered. For each sample, productive Simpson clonality was calculated as the square root of Simpson's diversity index over productive rearrangements. TCRdb took this table from immuneACCESS and kept in-frame rearrangements with V and J called. Such tables lack part of the clones; where checked against another copy, unresolved V genes explain under half of the gap, and the rest is unexplained. V, J and clone size are those of that table, while D and trimming were read from the DNA. The sample table lists tens of thousands of clones, around 80% of them with a count of one. The ten largest account for 10% to 15% of the sample.

This sequence originates from a human donor in a cohort sampled during active COVID-19. The receptor chain draws on TRBV6-5 and TRBJ2-2, with a weak D call of TRBD2 (6 bases match). The sample comprised peripheral blood. The CDR3 region reads CASSKTSATGELFF. DNA sequence: TGTGCCAGCAGTAAGACTAGTGCCACCGGGGAGCTGTTTTTT.